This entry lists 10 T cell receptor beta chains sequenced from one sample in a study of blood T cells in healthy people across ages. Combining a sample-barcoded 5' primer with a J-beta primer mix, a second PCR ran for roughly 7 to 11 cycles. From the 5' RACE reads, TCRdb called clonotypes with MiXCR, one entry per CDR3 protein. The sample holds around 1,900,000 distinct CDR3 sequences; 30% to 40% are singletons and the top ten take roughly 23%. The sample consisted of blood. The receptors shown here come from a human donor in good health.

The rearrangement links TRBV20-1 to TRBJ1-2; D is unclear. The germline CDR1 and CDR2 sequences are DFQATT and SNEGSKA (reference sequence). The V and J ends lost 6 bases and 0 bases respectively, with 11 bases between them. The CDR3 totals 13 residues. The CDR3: CSAPMQPNYGYTF. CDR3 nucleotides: TGCAGTGCCCCGATGCAGCCTAACTATGGCTACACCTTC.

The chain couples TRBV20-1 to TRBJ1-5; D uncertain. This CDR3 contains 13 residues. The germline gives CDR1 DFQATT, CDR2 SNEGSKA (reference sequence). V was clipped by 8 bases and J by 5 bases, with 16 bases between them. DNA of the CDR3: TGCAGTACCCTCACAGTACTCCATCAGCCCCAGCATTTT. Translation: CSTLTVLHQPQHF.

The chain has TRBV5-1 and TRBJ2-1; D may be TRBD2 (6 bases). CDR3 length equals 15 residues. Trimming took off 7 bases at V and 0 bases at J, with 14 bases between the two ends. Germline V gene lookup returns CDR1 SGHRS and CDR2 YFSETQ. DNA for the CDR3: TGCGCCAGCCAGACTAGTCTTAGCTCCTACAATGAGCAGTTCTTC. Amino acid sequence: CASQTSLSSYNEQFF.

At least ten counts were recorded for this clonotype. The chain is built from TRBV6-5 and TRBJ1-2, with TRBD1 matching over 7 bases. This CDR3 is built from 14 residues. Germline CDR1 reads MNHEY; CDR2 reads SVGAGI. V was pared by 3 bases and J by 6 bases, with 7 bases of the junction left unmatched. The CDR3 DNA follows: TGTGCCAGCAGTTATTACAGGGGAGTGCATGGCTACACCTTC. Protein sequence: CASSYYRGVHGYTF.

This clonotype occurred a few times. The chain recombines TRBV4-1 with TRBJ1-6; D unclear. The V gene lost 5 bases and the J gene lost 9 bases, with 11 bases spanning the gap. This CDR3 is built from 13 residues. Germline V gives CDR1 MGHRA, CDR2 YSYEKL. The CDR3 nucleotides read TGCGCCAGCAGCAAAGGGATTGGTTCACCCCTCCACTTT. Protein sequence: CASSKGIGSPLHF.

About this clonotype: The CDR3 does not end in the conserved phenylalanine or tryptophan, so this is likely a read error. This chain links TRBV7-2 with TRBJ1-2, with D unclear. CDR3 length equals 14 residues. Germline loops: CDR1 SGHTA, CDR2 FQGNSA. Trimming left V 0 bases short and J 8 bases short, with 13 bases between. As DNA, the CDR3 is TGTGCCAGCAGCTTAGCGGAGGCCTGGCACGGCTACACCGTC. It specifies CASSLAEAWHGYTV.

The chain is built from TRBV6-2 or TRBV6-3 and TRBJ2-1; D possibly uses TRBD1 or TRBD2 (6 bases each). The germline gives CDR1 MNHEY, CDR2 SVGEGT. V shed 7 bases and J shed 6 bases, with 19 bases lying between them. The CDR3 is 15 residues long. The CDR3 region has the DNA TGTGCCAGCAATAGAATCGGGGGCCCTGGCAATGAGCAGTTCTTC. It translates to CASNRIGGPGNEQFF.

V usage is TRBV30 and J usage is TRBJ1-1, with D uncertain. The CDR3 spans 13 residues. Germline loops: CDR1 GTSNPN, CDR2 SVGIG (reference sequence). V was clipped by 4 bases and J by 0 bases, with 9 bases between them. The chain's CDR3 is CAWMRDLNTEAFF. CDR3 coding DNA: TGTGCCTGGATGAGAGATCTGAACACTGAAGCTTTCTTT.

This chain's CDR3 is CASSYSTGTPCTF. As DNA, the CDR3 is TGTGCCAGCAGTTACTCGACAGGTACCCCCTGCACCTTC. This rearrangement joins TRBV6-5 to TRBJ1-2, with a weak D call TRBD1 (6 bases). The V end was cut by 0 bases, the J end by 13 bases, with 15 bases between. CDR1 is MNHEY, CDR2 SVGAGI, per germline. The CDR3 has 13 amino acids.

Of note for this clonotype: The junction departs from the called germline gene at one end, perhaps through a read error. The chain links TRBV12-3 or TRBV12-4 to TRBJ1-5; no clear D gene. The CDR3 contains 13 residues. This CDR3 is CASSLKSSQPQHF. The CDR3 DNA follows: TGTGCCAGCAGTTTAAAGAGCAGTCAGCCCCAGCATTTT.